Listed here are 14 T cell receptor beta chains from one sample, sequenced in a study of PD-L1 blockade in urothelial cancer. Only in-frame clones appear in the TCRdb table, and some are missing; sequencing was by immunoSEQ multiplex PCR. This table has some 100,000 clones, about 91% appearing once. The specimen was PBMCs, collected around atezolizumab (anti-PD-L1) treatment. The origin of the receptors is a woman over 75 with urothelial cancer.

The V call is TRBV5-1, the J call TRBJ2-2; 7 positions match TRBD1. V lost 7 bases to trimming and J lost 0 bases; unmatched junction nucleotides: 3. There are 14 residues in the CDR3. Germline V gives CDR1 SGHRS, CDR2 YFSETQ. In DNA, the CDR3 is TGCGCCAGCTTTGGGACAGCGAACACCGGGGAGCTGTTTTTT. Protein product: CASFGTANTGELFF.

The J gene is TRBJ2-7, the V gene TRBV30; D may be TRBD1 (6 bases). V was shortened by 3 bases and J by 0 bases, with 6 bases between the two germline ends. CDR1 and CDR2 from the germline V gene are GTSNPN and SVGIG (reference sequence). This CDR3 has 12 amino acids. In DNA, the CDR3 is TGTGCCTGGAGAGGGGGCTCCTACGAGCAGTACTTC. This translates into CAWRGGSYEQYF.

The chain combines TRBV19 with TRBJ2-1; the match to TRBD2 covers 8 bases. Germline V CDR1 and CDR2: LNHDA, SQIVND (reference sequence). The trim removed 1 base at V and 7 bases at J, leaving 6 bases unmatched. The CDR3 is 15 amino acids. The CDR3 is CASSIASGSWNEQFF. The CDR3 bases are TGTGCCAGTAGTATAGCCAGCGGGAGTTGGAATGAGCAGTTCTTC. Supplemented by reference TRBV19 and TRBJ2-1, the full variable domain reads DGGITQSPKYLFRKEGQNVTLSCEQNLNHDAMYWYRQDPGQGLRLIYYSQIVNDFQKGDIAEGYSVSREKKESFPLTVTSAQKNPTAFYLCASSIASGSWNEQFFGPGTRLTVL.

V usage is TRBV15 and J usage is TRBJ2-3; a weak D match, TRBD2 (5 bases). There are 13 residues in the CDR3. V was cut by 3 bases and J by 4 bases, with 8 bases left in between. The germline V gene encodes CDR1 LNHNV and CDR2 YYDKDF (reference sequence). CDR3 in amino acids: CATSRGRPDTQYF. In DNA form, the CDR3 reads TGTGCCACCAGCAGGGGGAGACCAGATACGCAGTATTTT.

The chain joins TRBV2 to TRBJ2-1, with no clear D. V shed 5 bases and J shed 12 bases, with 11 bases lying between them. Germline loops: CDR1 SNHLY, CDR2 FYNNEI. The CDR3 contains 11 residues. CDR3 nucleotide sequence: TGTGCCAGCAGTCCCTTAGACTCGCAGTTCTTC. Translated: CASSPLDSQFF.

V is TRBV5-8 and J is TRBJ1-5; TRBD1 matches 11 bases. The J segment lost 9 bases and the V segment lost 3 bases, leaving 5 bases of the junction unmatched. CDR1 and CDR2 from the germline V gene are SGHTS and YDEGEE. There are 14 residues in the CDR3. The CDR3 reads CASSWDRGSGPQHF. CDR3 in DNA: TGTGCCAGCAGCTGGGACAGGGGGTCGGGGCCCCAGCATTTT.

The chain links TRBV5-1 to TRBJ1-1; 9 positions match TRBD1. This CDR3 comprises 15 residues. CDR1 and CDR2 from the germline V gene are SGHRS and YFSETQ. V was pared by 3 bases and J by 1 base, with 4 bases of the junction left unmatched. As DNA, the CDR3 is TGCGCCAGCAGCTGGGGGGACAGGGAGAACACTGAAGCTTTCTTT. Translating it yields CASSWGDRENTEAFF.

V gene TRBV19 combines with J gene TRBJ1-3; 8 bases map to TRBD1. This CDR3 has 15 amino acids. Germline loops: CDR1 LNHDA, CDR2 SQIVND (reference sequence). Trimming at V came to 4 bases and at J to 2 bases, leaving 4 bases not matched to a gene. CDR3 bases: TGTGCCAGTAGTACCGACAGGGGCGCTGGAAACACCATATATTTT. Translating gives CASSTDRGAGNTIYF.

The V call is TRBV5-8, the J call TRBJ1-2, with a tentative D call TRBD1 (6 bases). Germline CDR1 is SGHTS and CDR2 is YDEGEE. This CDR3 has 15 residues. Trimming removed 4 bases from V and 7 bases from J, with 20 bases in between. CDR3 DNA sequence: TGTGCCAGCAGCCGAGATAGGAACAGGGAATCTGGCTACACCTTC. Translated, it gives CASSRDRNRESGYTF.

The rearrangement uses TRBV4-2 and TRBJ2-1; 8 bases fit TRBD1. Looked up from germline, CDR1 is LGHNA and CDR2 is YNFKEQ. V gave up 4 bases and J gave up 10 bases; unmatched junction bases: 3. This CDR3 contains 12 residues. In DNA form, the CDR3 reads TGTGCCAGCAGCCGACAGGGGTTCGAGCAGTTCTTC. Translating it yields CASSRQGFEQFF.

The chain employs TRBV19 and TRBJ1-4; D might be TRBD1 (6 bases). Germline V gene sequence: CDR1 LNHDA, CDR2 SQIVND (reference sequence). Trimming left V 5 bases short and J 7 bases short, with 11 bases between. This CDR3 comprises 13 residues. CDR3 protein: CASSRQEFEKLFF. The CDR3 bases are TGTGCCAGTAGTCGACAGGAGTTTGAAAAACTGTTTTTT.

The chain has TRBV6-1 and TRBJ2-7; D is perhaps TRBD2 (5 bases). Trimming took 7 bases from V and 6 from J, leaving 16 bases between them. Germline-derived CDR1 and CDR2 are MNHNS and SASEGT. The CDR3 loop spans 13 amino acids. CDR3 nucleotide sequence: TGTGCCAGCACCGAGGGCCCTCTAGGCGAGCAGTACTTC. Residues: CASTEGPLGEQYF.

The V and J genes are TRBV2 and TRBJ1-2, with TRBD1 matching 12 bases. From germline, CDR1 is SNHLY and CDR2 FYNNEI. The CDR3 loop spans 15 amino acids. V shed 6 bases and J 5 bases; nucleotides not matched to a gene: 7. CDR3 loop: CASSPGQGALYGYTF. The CDR3 DNA follows: TGTGCCAGCAGCCCGGGACAGGGGGCCTTATATGGCTACACCTTC.

The V gene is TRBV19, the J gene TRBJ1-5, with 7 nucleotides matching TRBD1. CDR1 and CDR2 (germline): LNHDA, SQIVND (reference sequence). The CDR3 consists of 14 residues. With 10 bases clipped from V and 1 base from J, the junction kept 7 bases outside the gene matches. The CDR3 DNA sequence: TGTGCCACCCTACCGGGACAGAGCAATCAGCCCCAGCATTTT. Its translation: CATLPGQSNQPQHF. Complete variable domain (other parts from reference TRBV19 and TRBJ1-5): DGGITQSPKYLFRKEGQNVTLSCEQNLNHDAMYWYRQDPGQGLRLIYYSQIVNDFQKGDIAEGYSVSREKKESFPLTVTSAQKNPTAFYLCATLPGQSNQPQHFGDGTRLSIL.